The present T cell receptor (beta chain) was sequenced within a study of brain T cells in children with intractable seizures. TCRdb keeps only in-frame clones here, not all; method: immunoSEQ multiplex PCR. Here the sample spans roughly 80,000 clones, under 95% being singletons. With respect to this clone: The antigen remains undetermined.

Germline CDR1 and CDR2: LGHDT and YNNKEL (reference sequence). There are 13 residues in the CDR3. Trimming removed 3 bases from V and 4 bases from J, with 9 bases in between. Whole-study results and caveats: Pre-surgery blood may have been undersampled, hiding some clones.

Sequencing was limited to surgery cases with top T cell transcript signatures in brain tissue. At least one anti-epileptic drug was given before surgery. Specimen: peripheral blood, collected at surgery. The gene calls are TRBV3-1 (or the pseudogene TRBV3-2) and TRBJ2-5; a weak D match, TRBD2 (6 bases). The sequence was collected from a girl aged 2 to 10 with Rasmussen encephalitis and intractable seizures. The CDR3 bases are TGTGCCAGCAGCCAGGGGGGAGGAGAGACCCAGTACTTC. Its protein product is CASSQGGGETQYF.